Following are 2 T cell receptor beta chains from one sample sequenced in a study of T cell clones after liver transplantation. TCRdb keeps only in-frame clones here, not all; method: immunoSEQ multiplex PCR. The sample holds around 26,000 clones, around three quarters seen once. The sample in question was CD4+ T cells from blood, obtained before liver transplant. These receptors were taken from a human donor who received a liver transplant.

This clone was seen only a few times. The chain links TRBV6-5 to TRBJ1-6, with 8 bases fitting TRBD1. The V gene's germline CDR1 is MNHEY and CDR2 SVGAGI. V gave up 8 bases and J gave up 7 bases; unmatched junction bases: 7. This CDR3 has 14 residues. The chain's CDR3 is CASAPRGPNSPLHF. The CDR3 DNA sequence: TGTGCCAGCGCGCCCAGGGGGCCCAATTCACCCCTCCACTTT.

Only a few counts were recorded for this clone. The chain is built from TRBV29-1 and TRBJ1-2, with D hard to call. The CDR3 has 11 residues. Trimming stripped 3 bases from V and 2 bases from J, with 4 bases between. Germline assignment: CDR1 SQVTM and CDR2 ANQGSEA. This CDR3 reads CSVEDNYGYTF. CDR3 nucleotides: TGCAGCGTTGAGGACAACTATGGCTACACCTTC.